A selection of T cell receptor beta chains follows, all from one sample in a study of T cell responses to AZD1222 COVID-19 vaccine. Data came from immunoSEQ multiplex PCR; TCRdb stores just in-frame clones and leaves some out. The sample lists about 130,000 clones, over 75% seen once, with 2.8% in the top ten. The sample was peripheral blood, taken on day 0 of AZD1222 vaccination. These TCRs come from an adult in good health. The CDR3 runs from the conserved cysteine through the conserved F or W. The D gene is left open where the match is weak. Clone size is given for some rows only: seen once, a few or many times, or a class if the clone is expanded.

CDR3 DNA: TGTGCCAGCAGTTTATCCCGCAGGGCCAATCAGCCCCAGCATTTT; CDR3 protein: CASSLSRRANQPQHF; CDR3 length: 15; clone size: .; D gene: .; V gene: TRBV27; J gene: TRBJ1-5
CDR3 DNA: TGTGCCAGCAGCTTGGACAGGGGGGGGCCCCTCCACTTT; CDR3 protein: CASSLDRGGPLHF; CDR3 length: 13; clone size: .; D gene: TRBD1; V gene: TRBV7-2; J gene: TRBJ1-6
CDR3 DNA: TGCGCCAGCAGGCCGATTCCTTCTTATGGCTACACCTTC; CDR3 protein: CASRPIPSYGYTF; CDR3 length: 13; clone size: .; D gene: .; V gene: TRBV10-2; J gene: TRBJ1-2
CDR3 DNA: TGTGCCAGCAGTTTATCTGGATCGGGAGGCTACACCTTC; CDR3 protein: CASSLSGSGGYTF; CDR3 length: 13; clone size: .; D gene: .; V gene: TRBV27; J gene: TRBJ1-2
CDR3 DNA: TGTGCCAGCAGTCGTGGAGGGCGGGGGTATAGCAATCAGCCCCAGCATTTT; CDR3 protein: CASSRGGRGYSNQPQHF; CDR3 length: 17; clone size: .; D gene: .; V gene: TRBV6-6; J gene: TRBJ1-5
CDR3 DNA: TGTGCCAGTAGTGAGCAGGGTAACTACGAGCAGTACTTC; CDR3 protein: CASSEQGNYEQYF; CDR3 length: 13; clone size: .; D gene: .; V gene: TRBV19; J gene: TRBJ2-7
CDR3 DNA: TGTGCCAGCAGCCCTCTCGGGGCGGGAGTATCGAATGAGCAGTTCTTC; CDR3 protein: CASSPLGAGVSNEQFF; CDR3 length: 16; clone size: .; D gene: TRBD2; V gene: TRBV7-9; J gene: TRBJ2-1
CDR3 DNA: TGTGCCAGCACCCGGGGGCCGATCAGGGCCCAGCATTTT; CDR3 protein: CASTRGPIRAQHF; CDR3 length: 13; clone size: .; D gene: .; V gene: TRBV12-3/TRBV12-4; J gene: TRBJ1-5
CDR3 DNA: TGTGCCAGTAGTACCCTAATACGTAGCCAGCGCGAGCAGTACTTC; CDR3 protein: CASSTLIRSQREQYF; CDR3 length: 15; clone size: .; D gene: .; V gene: TRBV19; J gene: TRBJ2-7
CDR3 DNA: TGTGCCAGTCGACCCCCCGACAGGCGCTGGAGCTACACCTTC; CDR3 protein: CASRPPDRRWSYTF; CDR3 length: 14; clone size: .; D gene: .; V gene: TRBV19; J gene: TRBJ1-2
CDR3 DNA: TGCGCCAGCACCGGCAGTGAGGAATCACCCCTCCACTTT; CDR3 protein: CASTGSEESPLHF; CDR3 length: 13; clone size: .; D gene: .; V gene: TRBV5-1; J gene: TRBJ1-6
CDR3 DNA: TGTGCCAGCAGTATTCCCCTGGGCCCACAAGAGACCCAGTACTTC; CDR3 protein: CASSIPLGPQETQYF; CDR3 length: 15; clone size: .; D gene: .; V gene: TRBV6-6; J gene: TRBJ2-5
CDR3 DNA: TGTGCCAGCAGCTTAGAGGGTCAGAAAGAGTTCTTC; CDR3 protein: CASSLEGQKEFF; CDR3 length: 12; clone size: .; D gene: .; V gene: TRBV7-9; J gene: TRBJ2-1
CDR3 DNA: TGTGCCAGCAGCTTGTCCCCGGGACAAGTCTACGAGCAGTACTTC; CDR3 protein: CASSLSPGQVYEQYF; CDR3 length: 15; clone size: .; D gene: .; V gene: TRBV5-5; J gene: TRBJ2-7
CDR3 DNA: TGCGCCAGCAGTGGATCCGGGACTAGCGGGAGTACCGGGGAGCTGTTTTTT; CDR3 protein: CASSGSGTSGSTGELFF; CDR3 length: 17; clone size: once; D gene: TRBD2; V gene: TRBV10-1; J gene: TRBJ2-2
CDR3 DNA: TGCAGCGCACGACCACTTAGCTCCTACAATGAGCAGTTCTTC; CDR3 protein: CSARPLSSYNEQFF; CDR3 length: 14; clone size: .; D gene: .; V gene: TRBV29-1; J gene: TRBJ2-1
CDR3 DNA: TGTGCCAGTTCAGAGCGGGACAGGGTAAGAGGGACCCAGTACTTC; CDR3 protein: CASSERDRVRGTQYF; CDR3 length: 15; clone size: .; D gene: TRBD1; V gene: TRBV19; J gene: TRBJ2-5
CDR3 DNA: TGTGCCAGTAGTATGGTACTCGCCAGTAACGAGCAGTACTTC; CDR3 protein: CASSMVLASNEQYF; CDR3 length: 14; clone size: .; D gene: .; V gene: TRBV19; J gene: TRBJ2-7
CDR3 DNA: TGCGCCACCGGACAGGGAGAAACCTATGGCTACACCTTC; CDR3 protein: CATGQGETYGYTF; CDR3 length: 13; clone size: .; D gene: TRBD1; V gene: TRBV5-1; J gene: TRBJ1-2